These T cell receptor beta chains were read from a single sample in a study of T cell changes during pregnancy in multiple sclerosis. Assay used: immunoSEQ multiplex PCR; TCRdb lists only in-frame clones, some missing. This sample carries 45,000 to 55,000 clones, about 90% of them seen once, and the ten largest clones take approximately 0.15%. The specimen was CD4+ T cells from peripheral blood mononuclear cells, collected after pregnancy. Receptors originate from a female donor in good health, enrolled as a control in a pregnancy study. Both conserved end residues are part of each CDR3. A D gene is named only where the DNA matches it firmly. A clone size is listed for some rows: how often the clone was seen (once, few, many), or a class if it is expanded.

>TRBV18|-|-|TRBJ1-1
TGTGCCAGCTCACCACTTGAGGGCGGGAACACTGAAGCTTTCTTT
CASSPLEGGNTEAFF
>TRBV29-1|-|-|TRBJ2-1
TGCAGCGTTGGGGGGCAGGGCAATGAGCAGTTCTTC
CSVGGQGNEQFF
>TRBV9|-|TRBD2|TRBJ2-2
TGTGCCAGCAGCAGAAATTTCGGGCTAGCGGGGGACACCGGGGAGCTGTTTTTT
CASSRNFGLAGDTGELFF
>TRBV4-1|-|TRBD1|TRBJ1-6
TGCGCCAGCAGCCAAGATCCGACAGGGTCGTCCTATAATTCACCCCTCCACTTT
CASSQDPTGSSYNSPLHF
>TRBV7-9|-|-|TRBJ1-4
TGTGCCAGCAGCTTAAGGGCAGGGGAAGAAAAACTGTTTTTT
CASSLRAGEEKLFF
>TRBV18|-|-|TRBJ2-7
TGTGCCAGCTCACCAGGGCAGGACTCCTACGAGCAGTACTTC
CASSPGQDSYEQYF
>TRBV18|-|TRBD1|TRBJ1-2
TGTGCCAGCTCACCCAAGGACAGGGGGCCCTATGGCTACACCTTC
CASSPKDRGPYGYTF
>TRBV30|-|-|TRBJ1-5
TGTGCCTGGAGTAGTCAGTTCAGCAATCAGCCCCAGCATTTT
CAWSSQFSNQPQHF
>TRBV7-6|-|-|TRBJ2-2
TGTGCCAGCAGCCCAATTCAGGGGACCGGGGAGCTGTTTTTT
CASSPIQGTGELFF
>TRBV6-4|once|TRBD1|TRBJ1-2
TGTGCCAGTTCACCGACCAACAGGGGCGGTAGCTATGGCTACACCTTC
CASSPTNRGGSYGYTF
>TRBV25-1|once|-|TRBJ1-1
TGTGCCAGCAGTGACATGGCCTCACACACTGAAGCTTTCTTT
CASSDMASHTEAFF
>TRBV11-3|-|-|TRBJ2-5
TGTGCCAGCAGCAGGGACACCCAAGAGACCCAGTACTTC
CASSRDTQETQYF
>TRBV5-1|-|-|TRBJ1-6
TGCGCCAGCAGCCCTTTAACCGGGACCGCGGGATCACCCCTCCACTTT
CASSPLTGTAGSPLHF
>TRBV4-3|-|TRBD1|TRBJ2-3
TGCGCCAGCAGTCGAGACAGGGCCGGCACAGATACGCAGTATTTT
CASSRDRAGTDTQYF
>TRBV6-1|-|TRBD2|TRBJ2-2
TGTGCCAGCAGTGTGATGGGGACTAGCAACACCGGGGAGCTGTTTTTT
CASSVMGTSNTGELFF
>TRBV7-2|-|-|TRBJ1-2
TGTGCCAGCAGCTTAGCCCTTACAGGGCGCTATGGCTACACCTTC
CASSLALTGRYGYTF
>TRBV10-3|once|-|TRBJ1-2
TGTGCCATCAGTGAAAGGTCGGGTACCTATGGCTACACCTTC
CAISERSGTYGYTF
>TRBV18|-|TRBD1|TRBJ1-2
TGTGCCAGCTCCCTGGGGACAGAGTATGGCTACACCTTC
CASSLGTEYGYTF
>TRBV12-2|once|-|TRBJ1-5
TGTGCAAGTCGCTTAGACCGCAGGGAGGCTCAGCCCCAGCATTTT
CASRLDRREAQPQHF
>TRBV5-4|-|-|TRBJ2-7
TGTGCCAGCAGCACGACAGTCAGGGCCTACGAGCAGTACTTC
CASSTTVRAYEQYF
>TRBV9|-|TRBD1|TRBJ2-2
TGTGCCAGCAGCCCCTTAGGGGGCGGCACCGGGGAGCTGTTTTTT
CASSPLGGGTGELFF
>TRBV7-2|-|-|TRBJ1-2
TGTGCCAGCAGCCCGCGAAATTATGGCTACACCTTC
CASSPRNYGYTF
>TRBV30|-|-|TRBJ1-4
TGTGCCTGGAGTGTACAAAGGGGGTTGGAACTGTTTTTT
CAWSVQRGLELFF
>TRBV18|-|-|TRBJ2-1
TGTGCCAGCTCACCCCTAAGGGGTGAGCAGTTCTTC
CASSPLRGEQFF
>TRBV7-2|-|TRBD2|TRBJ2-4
TGTGCCAGCAGCTTAGTAGGGACTAGCGCAACCAAAAACATTCAGTACTTC
CASSLVGTSATKNIQYF
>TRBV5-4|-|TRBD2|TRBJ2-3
TGTGCCAGCAATGGCGGGGGGACCGATACGCAGTATTTT
CASNGGGTDTQYF
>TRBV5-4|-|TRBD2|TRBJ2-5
TGTGCCAGCAGCCTGCAGACTAGCGAGACCCAGTACTTC
CASSLQTSETQYF
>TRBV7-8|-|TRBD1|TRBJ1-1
TGTGCCAGCAGCAAACAGGGGATGAACACTGAAGCTTTCTTT
CASSKQGMNTEAFF